This TCR beta chain stems from a study of neurological immune-mediated disorders. Study overall: Within the group of some 34 multiple sclerosis patients, approximately 30 were relapsing-remitting, while 3 were secondary progressive. Study results and limitations: The study found no CDR3 amino acid sequences shared by expanded clones across subjects, suggesting private repertoires in all groups. The repertoires of 18 of 34 multiple sclerosis patients were placed by phylogenetic grouping in a single related-CDR3 cluster, which may be a signature.

As for time point: longitudinal time-point 2. As regards this clonotype: Its specificity is not known.

Trimming took 6 bases from V and 5 from J, leaving 13 bases between them. CDR3 length: 14 residues. Germline lookup yields CDR1 KGHSH and CDR2 LQKENI. The authors produced cDNA by 5'RACE using 10-nucleotide random UMIs. Using its own MiXCR run on the 5' RACE reads, TCRdb lists one record per CDR3 protein. The data contain about 80,000 distinct CDR3 sequences, 5.5% to 6.5% of them singletons. V is TRBV18 and J is TRBJ1-4; D remains ambiguous. The sequencing sample was made of PBMCs. The sequence derives from an older woman with multiple sclerosis. In DNA form, the CDR3 reads TGTGCCAGCTCCCAAGAGGTGGGGAATGAAAAACTGTTTTTT. Its protein is CASSQEVGNEKLFF.